This T cell receptor (beta chain) appears in the sequencing data of a study of graft-versus-host responses after intestinal transplantation (dated by TCRdb to about 2021). Turning to the overall study: The transplants that recipients received were multivisceral, liver-intestinal, or isolated intestinal. Every recipient was given anti-thymocyte globulin induction, followed by roughly 3 years of maintenance tacrolimus and steroids. Bulk TCR-beta CDR3 sequencing was used to track graft-versus-host and host-versus-graft alloreactive T cell clones in the graft, circulation and bone marrow after intestinal transplantation. Alloreactive clones were identified by sequencing pre-transplant mixed lymphocyte reaction products and comparing these products with unstimulated pre-transplant donor and recipient T cells. The cohort enrolled about two dozen intestinal transplant recipients, one of whom was a retransplant, and a few patients without pretransplant specimens were excluded. Donor T cell macrochimerism was defined as a peak of at least 4% donor T cells among recipient peripheral blood mononuclear cells. Instead of going to the commercial service, samples from a few later patients were sequenced in-house on an Illumina MiSeq and processed with MiXCR. The study at large found these results: GvH clones were found in recipient bone marrow, and some of the GvH clones appeared earlier in ileal mucosa or blood, which is consistent with an intestinal mucosal origin. The relatively low number and heterogeneity of intestinal transplant patients limited the conclusions. In patients with donor T cell macrochimerism, the allografts had high GvH to HvG T cell clonal ratios. Early after transplant, peak levels of circulating GvH clones were found to be associated with declines in HvG clones.

Concerning this clone: Which antigen it targets is not known. Per-base qualities were not stored, and no clone one base away is much larger.

Libraries were built with the immunoSEQ multiplex PCR assay. For most patients, genomic DNA was isolated with the Qiagen DNeasy Blood and Tissue Kit and shipped frozen to Adaptive Biotechnologies for TCR sequencing. Adaptive Biotechnologies carried out high-throughput TCR-beta CDR3 sequencing of genomic DNA for most patients. As for the original processing: Adaptive's ImmunoSEQ software supplied the TCR sequencing data for 18 patients, while MiXCR and VDJtools were used to process a few other patients. To correct CD4 versus CD8 sorting errors, any sequence found in both subsets at a frequency ratio below 5:1 was removed. CDR3 nucleotide sequences shared between donor and recipient were removed because the origin of such sequences could not be assigned. At least 2-fold expansion over unstimulated cells and a minimum CFSE-low frequency of 0.002% (template counts) or 0.001% (read counts) were required for clones to be classified as alloreactive. Clones detected in sequenced pre-transplant spleen, lymph node, or MLR CFSE-low populations of the donor or recipient were defined as mappable. The cumulative frequency of alloreactive clones was calculated as a percentage of all sequences, weighted by copy number. As stored in TCRdb, this immuneACCESS dataset retains in-frame rearrangements with V and J assigned. A fraction of the clones does not appear; measured against another copy, unresolved V genes explain less than half of the discrepancy, and the remainder lacks a known reason. V, J and clone size are taken as reported in that table, and D and trimming were inferred from the DNA itself. The sample records roughly 100,000 clones, roughly 93% of which are singletons. The top ten clonotypes cover 1% to 1.5% of the sample.

The sample's time point, from its label and the paper: cells obtained before transplantation from donor or recipient. CD3+CD4+ and CD3+CD8+ populations were FACS-sorted from unstimulated pre-transplant donor and recipient cells taken from spleen or lymph nodes. V is pruned by 0 bases and J by 5 bases, leaving 13 bases of the junction without a gene match. Reading the germline V gene gives CDR1 SGHDN and CDR2 FVKESK. From the cysteine through the phenylalanine, the CDR3 covers 18 amino acids. Just CDR3 DNA is preserved here, 54 bases in frame from base 1. The TCR was taken from a human donor who received an intestinal transplant. This material consisted of unstimulated CD8+ T cells sorted from spleen or lymph node cells, taken before intestinal transplant. This receptor chain uses TRBV14 and TRBJ2-1; the central 7 bases match TRBD1. The nucleotide sequence is TGTGCCAGCAGCCAAGATCTTTTCGTACAGGGGATTAACAATGAGCAGTTCTTC. This codes for CASSQDLFVQGINNEQFF.